What follows is one TCR beta chain and its context. Its cognate antigen is unknown. This sample was taken from a study of radiation and T cells in renal cell carcinoma. Treatment denoted: treatment-naive control, cytoreductive nephrectomy. Control samples are tumors resected by cytoreductive nephrectomy without prior radiation. Findings and limits, study-wide: Dominant CDR3 motifs occupied more repertoire in irradiated than control tumors. Irradiated tumors had higher TCR clonality than control tumors.

Data came from immunoSEQ multiplex PCR; TCRdb stores just in-frame clones and leaves some out. Of 20,000 to 25,000 clones in the sample, less than 55% are singletons; the top ten hold 20% to 25%. The V gene lost 3 bases and the J gene lost 2 bases, with 14 bases spanning the gap. The CDR3 runs 15 residues. CDR1 and CDR2 from the germline V gene are WSHSY and SAAADI. The sequencing here drew on tumor tissue, taken from a patient whose treatment was nephrectomy without radiotherapy. The sequence came from a human donor with renal cell carcinoma. The genes are TRBV10-2 and TRBJ2-7; a possible D gene is TRBD2 (6 bases). CDR3: CASSDSSSGAYEQYF. The CDR3 DNA reads as TGCGCCAGCAGTGATTCCTCCTCGGGAGCCTACGAGCAGTACTTC.